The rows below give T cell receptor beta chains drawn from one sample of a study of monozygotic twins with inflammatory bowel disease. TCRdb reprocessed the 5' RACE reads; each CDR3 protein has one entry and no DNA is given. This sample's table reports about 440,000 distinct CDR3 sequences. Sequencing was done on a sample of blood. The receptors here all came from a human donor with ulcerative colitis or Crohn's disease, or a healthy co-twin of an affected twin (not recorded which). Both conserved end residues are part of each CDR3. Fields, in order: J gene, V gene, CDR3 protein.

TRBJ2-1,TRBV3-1,CASTAWGSENEQFF
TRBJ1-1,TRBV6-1,CASRATGWDTEAFF
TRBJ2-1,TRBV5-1,CASSPKADLPGFF
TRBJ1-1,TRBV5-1,CASSFHRDNTEAFF
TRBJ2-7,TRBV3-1,CASSQVSYEQYF
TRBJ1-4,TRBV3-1,CASSPGGEKLFF
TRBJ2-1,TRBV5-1,CASSLTGANEQFF
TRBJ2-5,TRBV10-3,CAISESRGQETQYF
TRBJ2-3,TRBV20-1,CSARPGADTQYF
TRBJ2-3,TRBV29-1,CSVGGGTERFTDTQYF
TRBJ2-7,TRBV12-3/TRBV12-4,CASSSQDSYSYEQYF
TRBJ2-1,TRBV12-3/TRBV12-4,CASSPWVASNEQFF
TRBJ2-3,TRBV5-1,CASSLVGSSTDTQYF
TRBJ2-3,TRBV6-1,CAASGGTGTDTQYF
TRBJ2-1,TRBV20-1,CSARSQGIEQFF
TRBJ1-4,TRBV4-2,CASSQGDEKLFF
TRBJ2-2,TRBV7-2,CASSLTNPLVTGELFF
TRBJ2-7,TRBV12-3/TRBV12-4,CASSLSRDEQYF
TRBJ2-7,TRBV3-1,CASSRWGATYEQYF
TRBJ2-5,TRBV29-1,CSVEALQETQYF
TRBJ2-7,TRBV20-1,CSARSMGTSGMTSSYEQYF
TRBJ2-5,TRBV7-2,CASSLVTVLTETQYF
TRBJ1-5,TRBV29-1,CSVSGANQPQHF
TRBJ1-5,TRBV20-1,CSAGTGFDQPQHF
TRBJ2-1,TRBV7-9,CASSLVGPGSYNEQFF
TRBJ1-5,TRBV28,CASSSGTGGQPQHF
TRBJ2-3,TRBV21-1,CASGSSGGHSTDTQYF
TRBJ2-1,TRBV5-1,CASSRGPRQTSSYNEQFF
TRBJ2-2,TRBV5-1,CASSPDRGNTGELFF
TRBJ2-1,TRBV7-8,CASSLVGTGGFNEQFF
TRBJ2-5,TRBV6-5,CASSSNRDRGTQYF
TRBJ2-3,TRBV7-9,CASSLVGGSLTDTQYF
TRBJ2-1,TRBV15,CATSIRTGGRDEQFF
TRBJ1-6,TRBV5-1,CASSSEGAGSPLHF
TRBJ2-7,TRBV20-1,CSASRPRGSSYEQYF
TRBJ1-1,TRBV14,CASSQDTWGQGKKNTEAFF
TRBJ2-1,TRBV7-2,CASRPPGGLASYNEQFF
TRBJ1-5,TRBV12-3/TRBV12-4,CASSLGEGSPQHF
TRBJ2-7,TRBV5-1,CASSLGLAGANYEQYF
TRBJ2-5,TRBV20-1,CSARLLARQETQYF
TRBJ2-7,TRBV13,CASSFPRSGGNYEQYF
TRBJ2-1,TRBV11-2,CASSSTGTSGREGEQFF
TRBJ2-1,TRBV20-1,CSATGPGGSYNEQFF
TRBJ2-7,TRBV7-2,CASSFTSGGAYEQYF
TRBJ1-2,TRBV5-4,CASSLGQNGYTF
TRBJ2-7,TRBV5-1,CASSLAQGDYEQYF
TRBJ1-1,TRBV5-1,CASSPSRGTNTEAFF